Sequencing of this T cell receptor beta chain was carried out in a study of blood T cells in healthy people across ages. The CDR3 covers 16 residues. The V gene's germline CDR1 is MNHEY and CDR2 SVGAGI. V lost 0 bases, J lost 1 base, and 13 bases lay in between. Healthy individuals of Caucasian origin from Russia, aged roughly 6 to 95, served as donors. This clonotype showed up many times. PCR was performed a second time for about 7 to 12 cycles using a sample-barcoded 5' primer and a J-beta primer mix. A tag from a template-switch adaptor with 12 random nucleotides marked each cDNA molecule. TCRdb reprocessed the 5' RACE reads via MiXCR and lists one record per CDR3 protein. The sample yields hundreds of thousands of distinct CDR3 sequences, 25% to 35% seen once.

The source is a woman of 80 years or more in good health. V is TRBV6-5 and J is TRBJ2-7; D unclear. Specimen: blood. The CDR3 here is CASSYSIPGSSYEQYF. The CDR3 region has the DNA TGTGCCAGCAGTTACTCAATTCCAGGTAGTTCCTACGAGCAGTACTTC.